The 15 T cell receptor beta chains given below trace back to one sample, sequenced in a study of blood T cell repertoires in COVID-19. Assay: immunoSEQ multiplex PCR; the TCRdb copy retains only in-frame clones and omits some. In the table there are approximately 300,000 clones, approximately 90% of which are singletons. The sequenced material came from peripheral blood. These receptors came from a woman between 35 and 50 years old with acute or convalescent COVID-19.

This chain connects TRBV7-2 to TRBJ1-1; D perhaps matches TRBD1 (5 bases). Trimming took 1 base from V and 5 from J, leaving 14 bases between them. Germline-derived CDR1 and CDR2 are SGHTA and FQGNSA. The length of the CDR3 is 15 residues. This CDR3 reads CASSLVGGGRTEAFF. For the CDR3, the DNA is TGTGCCAGCAGCTTAGTGGGGGGAGGGAGAACTGAAGCTTTCTTT.

The CDR3: CASSYSTGRGDEQYV. CDR3 in DNA: TGTGCCAGCAGTTACTCGACGGGCAGGGGGGACGAGCAGTACGTC. The chain is built from TRBV6-6 and TRBJ2-7, with D possibly being TRBD1 (7 bases). V lost 0 bases to trimming and J lost 5 bases, with 14 bases between them. This CDR3 region has 15 residues. The V gene's germline CDR1 is MNHNY and CDR2 SVGAGI (reference sequence).

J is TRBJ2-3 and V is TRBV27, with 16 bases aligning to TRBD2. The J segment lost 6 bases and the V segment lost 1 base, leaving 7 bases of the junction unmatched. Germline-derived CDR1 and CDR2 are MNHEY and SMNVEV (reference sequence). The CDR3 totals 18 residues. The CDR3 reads CASSLLGTSGGAYDTQYF. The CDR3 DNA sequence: TGTGCCAGCAGTTTATTAGGGACTAGCGGGGGGGCTTACGATACGCAGTATTTT.

The CDR3 DNA sequence: TGTGCCAGCACCCATAGAGGTAGACAAGAGACCCAGTACTTC. Its translation is CASTHRGRQETQYF. V usage is TRBV2 and J usage is TRBJ2-5; D uncertain. CDR3 length equals 14 residues. V was trimmed by 7 bases and J by 2 bases, leaving 14 bases between them. Germline values: CDR1 SNHLY, CDR2 FYNNEI.

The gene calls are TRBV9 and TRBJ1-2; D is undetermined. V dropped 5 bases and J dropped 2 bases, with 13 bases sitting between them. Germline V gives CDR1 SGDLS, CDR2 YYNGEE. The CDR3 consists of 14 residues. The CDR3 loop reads CASSPGIGNYGYTF. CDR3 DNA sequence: TGTGCCAGCAGTCCGGGAATCGGCAACTATGGCTACACCTTC.

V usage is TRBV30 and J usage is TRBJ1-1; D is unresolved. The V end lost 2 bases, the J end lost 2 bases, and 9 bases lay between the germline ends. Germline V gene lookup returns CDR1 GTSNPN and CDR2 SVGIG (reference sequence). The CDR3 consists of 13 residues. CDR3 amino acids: CAWSSRFNTEAFF. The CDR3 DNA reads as TGTGCCTGGAGTTCTAGATTCAACACTGAAGCTTTCTTT.

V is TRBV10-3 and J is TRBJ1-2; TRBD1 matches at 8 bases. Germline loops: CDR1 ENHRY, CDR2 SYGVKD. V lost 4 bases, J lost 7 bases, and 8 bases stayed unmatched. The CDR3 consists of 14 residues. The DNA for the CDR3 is TGTGCCATCAGTGGGTTGGACAGGGACCGTGGCTACACCTTC. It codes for CAISGLDRDRGYTF.

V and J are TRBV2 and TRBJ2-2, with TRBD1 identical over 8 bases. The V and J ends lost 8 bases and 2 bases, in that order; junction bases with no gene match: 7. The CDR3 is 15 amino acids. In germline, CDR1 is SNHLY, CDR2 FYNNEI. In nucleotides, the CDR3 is TGTGCCAGCTGGGCCGGACAGGGAAACACCGGGGAGCTGTTTTTT. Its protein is CASWAGQGNTGELFF.

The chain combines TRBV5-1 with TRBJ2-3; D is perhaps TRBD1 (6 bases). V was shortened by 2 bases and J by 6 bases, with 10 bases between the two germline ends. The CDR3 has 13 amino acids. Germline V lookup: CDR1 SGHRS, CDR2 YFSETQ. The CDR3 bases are TGCGCCAGCAGCTTCGCGCAGGGGGATACGCAGTATTTT. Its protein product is CASSFAQGDTQYF.

Here the CDR3 reads CASSPRQARDQPQHF. For the CDR3, the DNA is TGTGCCAGCAGTCCCAGACAGGCGAGAGATCAGCCCCAGCATTTT. The V gene is TRBV27, the J gene TRBJ1-5, with D tentatively TRBD1 (6 bases). This CDR3 is 15 amino acids long. CDR1 MNHEY and CDR2 SMNVEV come from the germline V gene (reference sequence). Trimming left V 5 bases short and J 5 bases short, with 16 bases between.

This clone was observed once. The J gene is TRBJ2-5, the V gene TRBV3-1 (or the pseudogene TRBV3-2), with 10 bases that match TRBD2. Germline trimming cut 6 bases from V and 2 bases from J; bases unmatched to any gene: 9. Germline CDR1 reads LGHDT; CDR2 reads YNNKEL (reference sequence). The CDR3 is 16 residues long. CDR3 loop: CASRDGVAGGQETQYF. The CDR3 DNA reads TGTGCCAGCAGGGATGGGGTAGCGGGGGGTCAAGAGACCCAGTACTTC.

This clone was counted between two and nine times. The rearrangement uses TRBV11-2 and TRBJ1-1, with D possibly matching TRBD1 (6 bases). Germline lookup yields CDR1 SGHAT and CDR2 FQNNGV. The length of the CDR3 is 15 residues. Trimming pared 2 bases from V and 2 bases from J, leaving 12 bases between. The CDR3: CASSLRTEGNTEAFF. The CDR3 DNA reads TGTGCCAGCAGCTTACGGACAGAGGGAAACACTGAAGCTTTCTTT.

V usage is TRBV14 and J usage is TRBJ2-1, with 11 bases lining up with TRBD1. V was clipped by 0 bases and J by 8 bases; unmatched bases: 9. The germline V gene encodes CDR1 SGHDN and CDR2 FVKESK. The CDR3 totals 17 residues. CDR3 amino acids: CASSQDFGTGGVDEQFF. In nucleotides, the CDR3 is TGTGCCAGCAGCCAAGATTTTGGGACAGGGGGTGTCGATGAGCAGTTCTTC.

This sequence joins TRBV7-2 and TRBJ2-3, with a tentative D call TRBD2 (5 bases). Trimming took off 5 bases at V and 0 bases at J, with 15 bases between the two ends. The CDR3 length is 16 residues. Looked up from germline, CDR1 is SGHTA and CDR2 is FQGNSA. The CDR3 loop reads CASSPGGRRSTDTQYF. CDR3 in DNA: TGTGCCAGCAGCCCCGGCGGGCGGCGAAGCACAGATACGCAGTATTTT.

For the CDR3, the DNA is TGTGCCAGCAGTGGAGGACAGGGGAGGGGTGCCTATGGCTACACCTTC. Translated, it gives CASSGGQGRGAYGYTF. The chain recombines TRBV6-1 with TRBJ1-2; 9 bases align to TRBD1. The CDR3 totals 16 residues. CDR1 is MNHNS, CDR2 SASEGT, per germline. V trimming: 4 bases; J trimming: 4 bases; junction bases outside the gene matches: 10.